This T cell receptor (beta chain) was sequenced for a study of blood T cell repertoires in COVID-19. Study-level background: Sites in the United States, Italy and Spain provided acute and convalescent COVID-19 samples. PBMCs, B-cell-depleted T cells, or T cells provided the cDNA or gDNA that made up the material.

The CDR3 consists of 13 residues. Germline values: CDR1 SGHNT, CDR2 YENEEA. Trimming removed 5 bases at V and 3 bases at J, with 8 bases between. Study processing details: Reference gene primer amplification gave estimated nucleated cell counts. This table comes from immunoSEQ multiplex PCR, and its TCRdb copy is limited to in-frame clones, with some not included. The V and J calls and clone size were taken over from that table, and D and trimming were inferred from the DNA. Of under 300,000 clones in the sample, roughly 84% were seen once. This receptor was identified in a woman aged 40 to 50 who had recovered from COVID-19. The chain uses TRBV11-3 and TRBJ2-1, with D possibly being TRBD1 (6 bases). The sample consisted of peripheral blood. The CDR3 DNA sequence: TGTGCCAGCAGCCTGACAGGCTACAATGAGCAGTTCTTC. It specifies CASSLTGYNEQFF.